Listed below are T cell receptor beta chains from one sample, sequenced in a study of blood T cell repertoires in COVID-19. Generated by immunoSEQ multiplex PCR, the TCRdb table keeps only in-frame clones and is missing some. The data hold approximately 260,000 clones, with around 85% observed a single time. The specimen was peripheral blood. The receptors derive from a woman in her 70s with acute or convalescent COVID-19. CDR3s include the opening cysteine and the closing phenylalanine or tryptophan. Fields, in order: CDR3 DNA, CDR3 protein, clone size, J gene, D gene, V gene. The D gene is left open where the match is weak. The size entry is marked missing in some rows and otherwise reads once, few, many or a size class.

DNA: TGTGCCAGCAGTCTCGGACAGGGCGACTCCTACGAGCAGTACTTC
CDR3: CASSLGQGDSYEQYF
size: NA
J: TRBJ2-7
D: TRBD1
V: TRBV27

DNA: TGTGCCAGCAGCCCCGGCGGGGTGAATGAGGAAAAACTGTTTTTT
CDR3: CASSPGGVNEEKLFF
size: NA
J: TRBJ1-4
D: NA
V: TRBV7-9

DNA: TGTGCCAGCTCAACTCAATCTAACACTGAAGCTTTCTTT
CDR3: CASSTQSNTEAFF
size: once
J: TRBJ1-1
D: NA
V: TRBV18

DNA: TGTGCCAGTAGTCCTCACAATTTAAACACTGAAGCTTTCTTT
CDR3: CASSPHNLNTEAFF
size: NA
J: TRBJ1-1
D: NA
V: TRBV19

DNA: TGTGCCAGCAGCTCTGGGGGCCTTAAATATTGGGGCACTGAAGCTTTCTTT
CDR3: CASSSGGLKYWGTEAFF
size: NA
J: TRBJ1-1
D: NA
V: TRBV5-4

DNA: TGTGCCAGCAGCCCGAGGACAGCCGAAGAGACCCAGTACTTC
CDR3: CASSPRTAEETQYF
size: NA
J: TRBJ2-5
D: NA
V: TRBV7-9

DNA: TGTGCCAGCAGGAGACAGATCTCCTACAATGAGCAGTTCTTC
CDR3: CASRRQISYNEQFF
size: NA
J: TRBJ2-1
D: NA
V: TRBV5-6

DNA: TGTGCCAGCAGCCTTCCCGATGCTGGCCCCTACGAGCAGTACTTC
CDR3: CASSLPDAGPYEQYF
size: few
J: TRBJ2-7
D: NA
V: TRBV3-1/TRBV3-2

DNA: TGTGCCAGCAGTTCGGGGACAGCTTATAATTCACCCCTCCACTTT
CDR3: CASSSGTAYNSPLHF
size: once
J: TRBJ1-6
D: TRBD1
V: TRBV6-5

DNA: TGTGCCAGCAGTCCGACAGGCCCCCCCAACGTCCTAACTTTC
CDR3: CASSPTGPPNVLTF
size: once
J: TRBJ2-6
D: NA
V: TRBV6-6

DNA: TGTGCCAGCAGTGACGGGGGGGTTAATTCACCCCTCCACTTT
CDR3: CASSDGGVNSPLHF
size: NA
J: TRBJ1-6
D: NA
V: TRBV2

DNA: TGTGCCATCTCGCGGGGGGGGAGGAATGAGCAGTTCTTC
CDR3: CAISRGGRNEQFF
size: NA
J: TRBJ2-1
D: TRBD2
V: TRBV10-3

DNA: TGTGCCAGCGGGGCCGGGCTAGCGCACAATGAGCAGTTCTTC
CDR3: CASGAGLAHNEQFF
size: once
J: TRBJ2-1
D: NA
V: TRBV7-2

DNA: TGTGCCAGCACCGTCAGTTCTAACTATGGCTACACCTTC
CDR3: CASTVSSNYGYTF
size: NA
J: TRBJ1-2
D: NA
V: TRBV7-9

DNA: TGCGCCAGCAGCTTGGCCGACAGGTACGAGCAGTACTTC
CDR3: CASSLADRYEQYF
size: NA
J: TRBJ2-7
D: NA
V: TRBV5-1

DNA: TGCGCCAGCAAGTTGGGGGACAGAGATCACTACGAGCAGTACTTC
CDR3: CASKLGDRDHYEQYF
size: NA
J: TRBJ2-7
D: TRBD1
V: TRBV5-1

DNA: TGTGCCAGCAGGACTAGCGGGGGTCACGGGGAGACCCAGTACTTC
CDR3: CASRTSGGHGETQYF
size: NA
J: TRBJ2-5
D: TRBD2
V: TRBV2

DNA: TGTGCCAGCAGCCCCCTAGCGAGCTATGGCTACACCTTC
CDR3: CASSPLASYGYTF
size: NA
J: TRBJ1-2
D: NA
V: TRBV5-4

DNA: TGTGCCAGCAGCTTAGAATTCAGGACAGGGGCGACAGATACGCAGTATTTT
CDR3: CASSLEFRTGATDTQYF
size: NA
J: TRBJ2-3
D: TRBD1
V: TRBV11-2

DNA: TGCGCCAGCAGCGGAGGCCCTACCCTCGAGGCTTTCTTT
CDR3: CASSGGPTLEAFF
size: NA
J: TRBJ1-1
D: NA
V: TRBV5-1

DNA: TGTGCCAGCTCACCTTCAGCGGGGAACCAGCCCCAGCATTTT
CDR3: CASSPSAGNQPQHF
size: NA
J: TRBJ1-5
D: NA
V: TRBV18

DNA: TGTGCCAGTAGTATCGGGACAGGGGCGGCTAACTATGGCTACACCTTC
CDR3: CASSIGTGAANYGYTF
size: once
J: TRBJ1-2
D: TRBD1
V: TRBV19

DNA: TGTGCCAGCTCACCGGGGACTAGCGGACTAACAGATACGCAGTATTTT
CDR3: CASSPGTSGLTDTQYF
size: NA
J: TRBJ2-3
D: TRBD2
V: TRBV18

DNA: TGCAGTGCTCTATCGAACACTGAAGCTTTCTTT
CDR3: CSALSNTEAFF
size: NA
J: TRBJ1-1
D: NA
V: TRBV20-1

DNA: TGTGCCAGCAGTTTGGATGGAGGGTCCACCTACAATGAGCAGTTCTTC
CDR3: CASSLDGGSTYNEQFF
size: NA
J: TRBJ2-1
D: NA
V: TRBV27

DNA: TGTGCCAGCAGTTCACCAGCGGGGGCTTTAGAGACCCAGTACTTC
CDR3: CASSSPAGALETQYF
size: NA
J: TRBJ2-5
D: TRBD2
V: TRBV6-5

DNA: TGTGCCAGCAGCCAAGGATTTGCGGAGAACACCTTC
CDR3: CASSQGFAENTF
size: NA
J: TRBJ1-2
D: NA
V: TRBV3-1/TRBV3-2

DNA: TGTGCCTGGAGCAGACTAGCGGTTACAGATACGCAGTATTTT
CDR3: CAWSRLAVTDTQYF
size: NA
J: TRBJ2-3
D: TRBD2
V: TRBV30

DNA: TGTGCCAGCAGCCAAGGGACAGGGGTGAACACTGAAGCTTTCTTT
CDR3: CASSQGTGVNTEAFF
size: NA
J: TRBJ1-1
D: TRBD1
V: TRBV3-1/TRBV3-2

DNA: TGTGCCAGCAGCCAGTGGGGTAGCGGGGACCAAGAGACCCAGTACTTC
CDR3: CASSQWGSGDQETQYF
size: NA
J: TRBJ2-5
D: TRBD2
V: TRBV3-1/TRBV3-2

DNA: TGTGCCAGCAGAAAGGGGGGGGCTGGAGAGACCCAGTACTTC
CDR3: CASRKGGAGETQYF
size: NA
J: TRBJ2-5
D: NA
V: TRBV2

DNA: TGTGCCAGCAGTCGTGGGAGTGAAAAACTGTTTTTT
CDR3: CASSRGSEKLFF
size: NA
J: TRBJ1-4
D: NA
V: TRBV25-1

DNA: TGTGCCACCAGCAGAGCCGACAATGAGCAGTTCTTC
CDR3: CATSRADNEQFF
size: NA
J: TRBJ2-1
D: NA
V: TRBV15

DNA: TGTGCCGGAGGAGGGGAAGCTTTCTTT
CDR3: CAGGGEAFF
size: NA
J: TRBJ1-1
D: NA
V: TRBV21-1

DNA: TGTGCCAGCAGTTTCCACGGGACAGGGAACACCGGGGAGCTGTTTTTT
CDR3: CASSFHGTGNTGELFF
size: NA
J: TRBJ2-2
D: TRBD1
V: TRBV28

DNA: TGCGCCAGCAGCCCAACCCCGGGGGGCAGCGCGGTTGAAGCTTTCTTT
CDR3: CASSPTPGGSAVEAFF
size: NA
J: TRBJ1-1
D: NA
V: TRBV5-1

DNA: TGCGCCACAGCCCCGACAGGCACTTCCTACGAGCAGTACTTC
CDR3: CATAPTGTSYEQYF
size: NA
J: TRBJ2-7
D: NA
V: TRBV5-1

DNA: TGTGCCAGCATGAGGGGGGGGCTCCACGAGCAGTACTTC
CDR3: CASMRGGLHEQYF
size: NA
J: TRBJ2-7
D: NA
V: TRBV6-6

DNA: TGTGCCAGCAGTGACCGAGGACAGGCCGGGAATCAGCCCCAGCATTTT
CDR3: CASSDRGQAGNQPQHF
size: few
J: TRBJ1-5
D: TRBD1
V: TRBV6-1

DNA: TGTGCCAGCTCACCCTACCGGGGGGGACTGGGGACCTACGAGCAGTACTTC
CDR3: CASSPYRGGLGTYEQYF
size: NA
J: TRBJ2-7
D: TRBD2
V: TRBV18

DNA: TGCGCCAGCAGCCAAAGAGGCTCTAACTATGGCTACACCTTC
CDR3: CASSQRGSNYGYTF
size: NA
J: TRBJ1-2
D: NA
V: TRBV4-1

DNA: TGTGCCAGTAGTATAGGGGGCGGAAGAAGCTCCTACGAGCAGTACTTC
CDR3: CASSIGGGRSSYEQYF
size: NA
J: TRBJ2-7
D: NA
V: TRBV19

DNA: TGCGCCAGCAGCCAAGAACAGGTGCCCACTAACTATGGCTACACCTTC
CDR3: CASSQEQVPTNYGYTF
size: NA
J: TRBJ1-2
D: NA
V: TRBV4-1

DNA: TGTGCCAGCAGCTTAACTGGGGGGGGAAACACTGAAGCTTTCTTT
CDR3: CASSLTGGGNTEAFF
size: NA
J: TRBJ1-1
D: NA
V: TRBV11-2

DNA: TGTGCCAGCAGTTTTGGGAAAACAGGGCGCTTTCTCCTCTACAATGAGCAGTTCTTC
CDR3: CASSFGKTGRFLLYNEQFF
size: few
J: TRBJ2-1
D: NA
V: TRBV27

DNA: TGTGCCAGCAGTCCAACCCCAAGGGGGCAGGGGGAGACCCAGTACTTC
CDR3: CASSPTPRGQGETQYF
size: NA
J: TRBJ2-5
D: TRBD1
V: TRBV28

DNA: TGTGCCAGCAGTTACAACGGCGGGGGTAGGGAAAAACTGTTTTTT
CDR3: CASSYNGGGREKLFF
size: NA
J: TRBJ1-4
D: NA
V: TRBV6-5

DNA: TGTGCCAGCAGTTATTCAAGCGGGGGGGCCCGAGATACGCAGTATTTT
CDR3: CASSYSSGGARDTQYF
size: NA
J: TRBJ2-3
D: TRBD2
V: TRBV6-5

DNA: TGTGCCAGCAGCTCGACTGTCGGAAACACCATATATTTT
CDR3: CASSSTVGNTIYF
size: NA
J: TRBJ1-3
D: NA
V: TRBV13

DNA: TGCGCCAGCAGCGTAGCACCCACCGGGGAGCTGTTTTTT
CDR3: CASSVAPTGELFF
size: NA
J: TRBJ2-2
D: NA
V: TRBV5-1

DNA: TGTGCCAGCAGCCCACTGGGGGCTGATGAGCAGTTCTTC
CDR3: CASSPLGADEQFF
size: NA
J: TRBJ2-1
D: NA
V: TRBV7-9

DNA: TGTGCCTCTCAAGCAGGGGGGAGCAATCAGCCCCAGCATTTT
CDR3: CASQAGGSNQPQHF
size: few
J: TRBJ1-5
D: TRBD1
V: TRBV24-1

DNA: TGCGCCAGCAGCCCCTCGCGGTCCAATGAGCAGTTCTTC
CDR3: CASSPSRSNEQFF
size: NA
J: TRBJ2-1
D: NA
V: TRBV5-1

DNA: TGTGCCAGCAGTCAGAGCGGTGTCAACACCATATATTTT
CDR3: CASSQSGVNTIYF
size: NA
J: TRBJ1-3
D: NA
V: TRBV12-3/TRBV12-4

DNA: TGTGCCAGCAGTTGGACAGGGTACAATGAGCAGTTCTTC
CDR3: CASSWTGYNEQFF
size: NA
J: TRBJ2-1
D: TRBD1
V: TRBV6-5

DNA: TGCGCCAGCAGCGTGGGACTAGACGGACGCACAGATACGCAGTATTTT
CDR3: CASSVGLDGRTDTQYF
size: NA
J: TRBJ2-3
D: TRBD2
V: TRBV5-1

DNA: TGTGCCAGCAGCCCGCTAGCGGGGGGCGAGCAGTTCTTC
CDR3: CASSPLAGGEQFF
size: NA
J: TRBJ2-1
D: TRBD2
V: TRBV3-1/TRBV3-2